This passage covers 20 T cell receptor beta chains from one sample sequenced in a study of PD-1 blockade in classical Hodgkin lymphoma. Time point described: cycle 4 day 1 (C4D1), after five to seven weeks of nivolumab. Each and every patient relapsed after autologous stem cell transplantation, and patients got differing brentuximab vedotin exposure. Method: immunoSEQ multiplex PCR; TCRdb's copy keeps in-frame clones and lacks some. Altogether about 93,000 clones are present, 78% being singletons, with the ten largest covering 9.4%. The source was peripheral blood mononuclear cells (PBMCs), collected before the fourth cycle of nivolumab. These receptors originate from a human donor with classical Hodgkin lymphoma.

V gene TRBV28 combines with J gene TRBJ2-7, with D possibly being TRBD1 or TRBD2 (5 bases each). V dropped 7 bases and J dropped 1 base, with 20 bases sitting between them. The germline gives CDR1 MDHEN, CDR2 SYDVKM. The CDR3 spans 16 residues. The CDR3 DNA reads TGTGCCAGCACCAAACCAAGAGGGACGGCTTCCTACGAGCAGTACTTC. Amino acids: CASTKPRGTASYEQYF.

CDR3 sequence reads: CASSLRDRATTNEKLFF. The CDR3, as DNA: TGTGCCAGCAGCCTCCGGGACAGGGCTACAACTAATGAAAAACTGTTTTTT. The chain combines TRBV7-9 with TRBJ1-4; TRBD1 aligns across 9 bases. The CDR3 is made up of 17 amino acids. Germline V CDR1 and CDR2: SEHNR, FQNEAQ (reference sequence). The V segment lost 5 bases and the J segment 0 bases; nucleotides outside the gene matches: 7.

This sequence joins TRBV2 and TRBJ1-6, with D unclear. CDR3 length equals 15 residues. Germline V gene sequence: CDR1 SNHLY, CDR2 FYNNEI. Trimming removed 7 bases from V and 0 bases from J, with 10 bases in between. For the CDR3, the DNA is TGTGCCAGCACCTCCCCTTACTCCTATAATTCACCCCTCCACTTT. Its translation is CASTSPYSYNSPLHF.

V and J are TRBV19 and TRBJ1-5; D not certain. Germline-derived CDR1 and CDR2 are LNHDA and SQIVND (reference sequence). This CDR3 is 14 amino acids long. Trimming cost V 1 base and J 5 bases, with 9 bases left between them. The CDR3 DNA is TGTGCCAGTAGTATAGTAAACGGAGATCAGCCCCAGCATTTT. Protein: CASSIVNGDQPQHF.

The J gene is TRBJ1-5, the V gene TRBV28; D possibly corresponds to TRBD1 (6 bases). V was shortened by 6 bases and J by 5 bases, with 14 bases between the two germline ends. The V gene's germline CDR1 is MDHEN and CDR2 SYDVKM. This CDR3 is 14 amino acids long. CDR3 residues: CASSTLTGYQPQHF. CDR3 DNA: TGTGCCAGCAGCACCCTTACAGGGTATCAGCCCCAGCATTTT.

This clone was detected only a few times. The J gene is TRBJ1-1, the V gene TRBV7-2; maybe TRBD1 (5 bases). Trimming took off 5 bases at V and 1 base at J, with 14 bases between the two ends. CDR3 length: 15 residues. Germline values: CDR1 SGHTA, CDR2 FQGNSA. The CDR3 DNA reads as TGTGCCAGCAGCCAACAGGTTTGGGGGAACACTGAAGCTTTCTTT. Translating gives CASSQQVWGNTEAFF.

The rearrangement uses TRBV10-3 and TRBJ1-5, with no clear D. The CDR3 is made up of 15 amino acids. Per germline, CDR1 ENHRY and CDR2 SYGVKD. Trimming shortened V by 0 bases and J by 6 bases, and 12 bases separated the two germline ends. In nucleotides, the CDR3 is TGTGCCATCAGTGAGTCTCGAACGGGAACTCAGCCCCAGCATTTT. It is translated as CAISESRTGTQPQHF.

The chain combines TRBV29-1 with TRBJ1-1; possibly TRBD1 for D (5 bases). The CDR3 is 15 amino acids. V was pared by 2 bases and J by 1 base, with 14 bases between. Germline V gives CDR1 SQVTM, CDR2 ANQGSEA. The CDR3 DNA sequence: TGCAGCGTTGAAATGTGGGGCGCAGGGAACACTGAAGCTTTCTTT. Translated: CSVEMWGAGNTEAFF.

This clone was picked up one time. The V call is TRBV6-5, the J call TRBJ2-7, with TRBD2 matching 9 bases. Germline values: CDR1 MNHEY, CDR2 SVGAGI. V shed 6 bases and J 2 bases; nucleotides not matched to a gene: 8. CDR3 size: 15 residues. DNA of the CDR3: TGTGCCAGCAGACGCACTAGCGGGCTCCCCTACGAGCAGTACTTC. Its protein product is CASRRTSGLPYEQYF.

The gene calls are TRBV11-2 and TRBJ2-5; a possible D gene is TRBD1 (5 bases). The CDR3 is made up of 13 amino acids. Germline V gene lookup returns CDR1 SGHAT and CDR2 FQNNGV. Trimming pared 5 bases from V and 1 base from J, leaving 8 bases between. The CDR3 nucleotides read TGTGCCAGCAGCCGACAGCTCCAAGAGACCCAGTACTTC. Translation gives CASSRQLQETQYF.

This sequence joins TRBV6-6 and TRBJ2-1; D gene uncertain. CDR3 length: 15 amino acids. V gave up 7 bases and J gave up 0 bases, with 13 bases separating them. CDR1 is MNHNY, CDR2 SVGAGI, per germline (reference sequence). Written as DNA, the CDR3 is TGTGCCAGCACCCTGTCCTCGCTCTCCTACAATGAGCAGTTCTTC. This gives the protein CASTLSSLSYNEQFF.

The table lists this clone with a few counts. The chain is built from TRBV2 and TRBJ2-1, with D possibly matching TRBD2 (5 bases). Germline CDR1 is SNHLY and CDR2 is FYNNEI. The CDR3 length is 13 residues. With 9 bases removed from V and 6 bases from J, the gap between germline ends came to 15 bases. The CDR3 DNA follows: TGTGCCAGTTCGTCCCAAGGAGGCAATGAGCAGTTCTTC. It specifies CASSSQGGNEQFF.

In this sample, this clone turned up once. The V gene is TRBV5-1, the J gene TRBJ1-2; D may be TRBD1 (5 bases). V gave up 5 bases and J gave up 4 bases, with 18 bases separating them. Germline CDR1 reads SGHRS; CDR2 reads YFSETQ. This CDR3 comprises 15 residues. CDR3 nucleotides: TGCGCCAGCAGTCCGAAGCCCGGGGGGGGCTATGGCTACACCTTC. It yields the protein CASSPKPGGGYGYTF.

CDR3 amino acids: CASSITSGNEETQYF. CDR3 DNA sequence: TGTGCCAGTAGTATAACTAGCGGGAATGAAGAGACCCAGTACTTC. The chain employs TRBV19 and TRBJ2-5, with TRBD2 matching 10 bases. CDR3 length: 15 residues. The V gene's germline CDR1 is LNHDA and CDR2 SQIVND (reference sequence). After removal of 2 bases from V and 3 bases from J, the junction contained 3 bases not matched to a gene.

This sequence joins TRBV15 and TRBJ1-1; 7 positions match TRBD1. In germline, CDR1 is LNHNV, CDR2 YYDKDF (reference sequence). The CDR3 is made up of 15 amino acids. The trim removed 3 bases at V and 3 bases at J, leaving 7 bases unmatched. The chain's CDR3 is CATSSRQGWDTEAFF. CDR3 coding DNA: TGTGCCACCAGCAGCAGACAGGGTTGGGACACTGAAGCTTTCTTT. The full variable domain, completed using reference TRBV15 and TRBJ1-1, is DAMVIQNPRYQVTQFGKPVTLSCSQTLNHNVMYWYQQKSSQAPKLLFHYYDKDFNNEADTPDNFQSRRPNTSFCFLDIRSPGLGDTAMYLCATSSRQGWDTEAFFGQGTRLTVV.

This clone showed up just a few times. The chain joins TRBV6-5 to TRBJ2-7; D is unresolved. The CDR3 is made up of 11 amino acids. V gave up 2 bases and J gave up 2 bases, with 1 base separating them. CDR1 is MNHEY, CDR2 SVGAGI, per germline. CDR3 in DNA: TGTGCCAGCAGTTACGCCTACGAGCAGTACTTC. It encodes CASSYAYEQYF.

The rearrangement uses TRBV4-3 and TRBJ2-2; D tentatively reads TRBD1 or TRBD2 (5 bases each). Per the germline V gene, CDR1 is LGHNA and CDR2 is YSLEER. The CDR3 sequence is 17 residues long. The V end was cut by 1 base, the J end by 1 base, with 13 bases between. The CDR3 here is CASSQAAGTLNTGELFF. CDR3 DNA: TGCGCCAGCAGCCAAGCAGCCGGGACCTTGAACACCGGGGAGCTGTTTTTT.

The V gene is TRBV28, the J gene TRBJ1-2; D gene unclear. V gave up 6 bases and J gave up 4 bases, with 9 bases separating them. Germline-derived CDR1 and CDR2 are MDHEN and SYDVKM. CDR3 length: 12 residues. CDR3 sequence: CASSITPYGYTF. DNA of the CDR3: TGTGCCAGCAGCATTACTCCCTATGGCTACACCTTC.

V and J are TRBV5-4 and TRBJ1-5, with TRBD1 identical over 8 bases. Trimming removed 2 bases from V and 7 bases from J; junction bases left unmatched: 5. CDR3 length equals 14 residues. Germline V gene lookup returns CDR1 SGHNT and CDR2 YYREEE (reference sequence). The CDR3 DNA sequence: TGTGCCAGCAGCTTACGCGGGGACAGGCAGCCCCAGCATTTT. As protein: CASSLRGDRQPQHF.

The chain recombines TRBV6-1 with TRBJ1-2, with D hard to call. CDR1 is MNHNS, CDR2 SASEGT, per germline. The CDR3 runs to 14 residues. The V end lost 7 bases, the J end lost 6 bases, and 18 bases lay between the germline ends. CDR3 DNA sequence: TGTGCCAGCACTCTAAGGGCCGTCAGAGATGGCTACACCTTC. Translated, it gives CASTLRAVRDGYTF.